One and the same sample provided the 32 T cell receptor beta chains below, sequenced in a study of blood T cells in healthy people across ages (dated by TCRdb to about 2015). Libraries were constructed by 5' RACE. The sample was run on an Illumina HiSeq 2500. A second roughly 7 to 11 cycle PCR used a sample-barcoded 5' primer and a J-beta primer mix. TCRdb applied fastp at Q25 and MiXCR to the public reads, then kept only in-frame beta chains. CDR3 protein duplicates are merged, each entry listing the most common genes and DNA. In all, the sample holds fewer than 1,000,000 distinct CDR3 sequences, and about 47% of those were seen once. Roughly 18% of the sample is taken by the ten largest. The sequenced sample was blood. Every receptor here comes from a man at least 80 years old in good health.

A few counts support this clonotype. For the CDR3, the DNA is TGTGCCAGCACCGTAGCGGGAAGACAGGGGGGCGAGCAGTACTTC. Residues: CASTVAGRQGGEQYF. This chain joins TRBV12-3 or TRBV12-4 and TRBJ2-5; tentatively, D is TRBD1 (9 bases). The closer fit of TRBJ2-7 to the DNA end suggests the J call may be wrong. The length of the CDR3 is 15 residues.

This chain joins TRBV20-1 and TRBJ2-5; 7 bases are shared with TRBD2. The last part of the DNA fits TRBJ2-7 better; the J call may be wrong. CDR1 is DFQATT, CDR2 SNEGSKA, per germline (reference sequence). The CDR3 has 14 amino acids. The CDR3 is CSASRGEGLYEQYF. In DNA form, the CDR3 reads TGCAGTGCTAGTCGCGGGGAGGGCCTGTACGAGCAGTACTTC.

The chain is built from TRBV24-1 and TRBJ2-1; 7 bases match TRBD2. The CDR3 spans 18 residues. CDR1 KGHDR and CDR2 SFDVKD come from the germline V gene. V lost 3 bases to trimming and J lost 3 bases; unmatched junction nucleotides: 13. CDR3 nucleotides: TGTGCCACCAGTGATCCCCCCTACGGAGCGGGAAACTACAATGAGCAGTTCTTC. It specifies CATSDPPYGAGNYNEQFF.

This chain connects TRBV30 to TRBJ1-1; 8 bases agree with TRBD1. The CDR3 extends over 15 amino acids. The germline gives CDR1 GTSNPN, CDR2 SVGIG (reference sequence). The V segment lost 1 base and the J segment 7 bases; nucleotides outside the gene matches: 11. This CDR3 is CAWSGGDRTPDEAFF. CDR3 DNA: TGTGCCTGGAGTGGGGGGGACAGGACGCCCGATGAAGCTTTCTTT.

The V gene is TRBV29-1, the J gene TRBJ1-1; possibly TRBD1 for D (5 bases). The CDR3 runs to 13 residues. Trimming removed 5 bases from V and 11 bases from J, with 21 bases in between. CDR1 and CDR2 (germline): SQVTM, ANQGSEA. The CDR3, as DNA: TGCAGCGTTCAAGGGACCCCCGGGGAGGGGGCTTTCTTT. Translated: CSVQGTPGEGAFF. Based on the CDR3 plus reference TRBV29-1 and TRBJ1-1, the full variable domain is SAVISQKPSRDICQRGTSLTIQCQVDSQVTMMFWYRQQPGQSLTLIATANQGSEATYESGFVIDKFPISRPNLTFSTLTVSNMSPEDSSIYLCSVQGTPGEGAFFGQGTRLTVV.

The CDR3, as DNA: TGTGCCAGCAGCCGAAGACTAGCGGGAGGGAAGAGCACCGGGGAGCTGTTTTTT. Protein product: CASSRRLAGGKSTGELFF. V usage is TRBV28 and J usage is TRBJ2-2; 14 positions agree with TRBD2. This CDR3 region has 18 residues. Germline V lookup: CDR1 MDHEN, CDR2 SYDVKM. With V trimmed by 6 bases and J by 4 bases, 10 bases remained unmatched.

The chain links TRBV11-3 to TRBJ2-1; a weak D match, TRBD2 (6 bases). Per the germline V gene, CDR1 is SGHNT and CDR2 is YENEEA. Between the trimmed V and J ends, which lost 5 bases and 0 bases, there was a span of 14 bases. This CDR3 region has 16 residues. The CDR3 here is CASSTNDGSSYNEQFF. CDR3 DNA sequence: TGTGCCAGCAGCACAAACGACGGGAGCTCCTACAATGAGCAGTTCTTC.

There are a few counts of this clonotype. V and J are TRBV28 and TRBJ2-3; weak D call: TRBD1 (6 bases). CDR3 size: 17 residues. Deletions cut 7 bases from V and 3 bases from J, with 23 bases between. The germline V gene has CDR1 MDHEN and CDR2 SYDVKM. CDR3 residues: CASTPQGTRVLTDTQYF. DNA for the CDR3: TGTGCCAGCACCCCCCAGGGGACCCGGGTGTTAACAGATACGCAGTATTTT.

This chain's CDR3 is CASSQGLAANNEQFF. The CDR3 DNA follows: TGCGCCAGCAGCCAGGGACTAGCGGCCAACAATGAGCAGTTCTTC. The chain employs TRBV4-3 and TRBJ2-1, with 11 bases matching TRBD2. J gave up 5 bases and V 3 bases, and 3 bases lay outside the gene matches. CDR1 is LGHNA and CDR2 is YSLEER in the germline V gene. The CDR3 spans 15 residues.

This clonotype was seen a handful of times. The chain has TRBV5-1 and TRBJ2-3; D call uncertain. The length of the CDR3 is 14 residues. Germline CDR1 reads SGHRS; CDR2 reads YFSETQ. V lost 0 bases and J lost 2, with 7 bases in between. The CDR3: CASSLEANTDTQYF. CDR3 DNA sequence: TGCGCCAGCAGCTTGGAAGCGAACACAGATACGCAGTATTTT.

The chain is built from TRBV10-3 and TRBJ1-2; possibly TRBD1 for D (5 bases). This CDR3 spans 15 amino acids. Germline V lookup: CDR1 ENHRY, CDR2 SYGVKD. V was pared by 0 bases and J by 8 bases, with 16 bases between. The CDR3 DNA reads TGTGCCATCAGTGAGTCAGACAGCCTGGCAGGGGGCTACACCTTC. Translation gives CAISESDSLAGGYTF.

This clonotype was observed once. A read error is possible here, since a much larger clone lies one base away. V and J are TRBV4-3 and TRBJ2-7; 8 bases are a match to TRBD2. The CDR3 loop spans 15 amino acids. Germline V CDR1 and CDR2: LGHNA, YSLEER. V lost 1 base, J lost 3 bases, and 5 bases stayed unmatched. For the CDR3, the DNA is TGCGCCAGCAGCCAAGGACAAGGGACTAGCTACGAGCAGTACTTC. It specifies CASSQGQGTSYEQYF.

This clonotype turned up a few times. The genes are TRBV29-1 and TRBJ2-1; TRBD1 is a possible D gene (7 bases). The CDR3 has 13 residues. CDR1 and CDR2 (germline): SQVTM, ANQGSEA. CDR3 nucleotide sequence: TGCGGCTACCGGGCAGGGGGGAACAATGAGCAGTTCTTC. This codes for CGYRAGGNNEQFF.

This clonotype was detected once. This may stem from a read error, because a much larger clone lies one nucleotide away. The chain is built from TRBV6-2 or TRBV6-3 and TRBJ1-1, with D uncertain. The CDR3 sequence is 13 residues long. Germline V gene sequence: CDR1 MNHEY, CDR2 SVGEGT. V lost 1 base, J lost 1 base, and 4 bases lay in between. Written as DNA, the CDR3 is TGTGCCAGCAGTTACTGGGAGAACACTGAAGCTTTCTTT. Its translation: CASSYWENTEAFF.

This clonotype was observed a single time. V gene TRBV15 combines with J gene TRBJ2-7; D ambiguous. CDR3 length: 12 residues. Germline values: CDR1 LNHNV, CDR2 YYDKDF (reference sequence). Deletions cut 3 bases from V and 3 bases from J, with 6 bases between. CDR3: CATSRPGYEQYF. CDR3 sequence (DNA): TGTGCCACCAGCAGGCCGGGCTACGAGCAGTACTTC. The full variable domain, completed using reference TRBV15 and TRBJ2-7, is DAMVIQNPRYQVTQFGKPVTLSCSQTLNHNVMYWYQQKSSQAPKLLFHYYDKDFNNEADTPDNFQSRRPNTSFCFLDIRSPGLGDTAMYLCATSRPGYEQYFGPGTRLTVT.

This clonotype was counted only a few times. The chain employs TRBV2 and TRBJ1-2; 7 nucleotides line up with TRBD1. CDR1 SNHLY and CDR2 FYNNEI come from the germline V gene. The trim removed 6 bases at V and 4 bases at J, leaving 8 bases unmatched. The CDR3 is 14 residues long. The DNA for the CDR3 is TGTGCCAGCAGCAGAGAGGGACAGACCTATGGCTACACCTTC. Its translation is CASSREGQTYGYTF.

The J gene is TRBJ1-6, the V gene TRBV7-2, with D perhaps matching TRBD1 (5 bases). V dropped 2 bases and J dropped 10 bases, with 12 bases sitting between them. The CDR3 consists of 14 residues. CDR1 and CDR2 from the germline V gene are SGHTA and FQGNSA. The CDR3 DNA follows: TGTGCCAGCAGCTTAAGTTCCAGGGCATCACCCCTCCACTTT. Its translation is CASSLSSRASPLHF.

This chain uses TRBV2 with TRBJ1-2; 9 nucleotides match TRBD1. Unmatched junction bases numbered 12, after V lost 6 bases and J lost 1 base. The CDR3 consists of 17 residues. Germline values: CDR1 SNHLY, CDR2 FYNNEI. The DNA of the CDR3 is TGTGCCAGCAGGCTGGACGTGGACAGGGGCCGTAACTATGGCTACACCTTC. The encoded protein is CASRLDVDRGRNYGYTF.

J is TRBJ1-2 and V is TRBV21-1. TRBV21-1 is tagged as a pseudogene. There are 13 residues in the CDR3. CDR3 bases: TGTGCCAGCAGCAAGGGGACTAACTATGGCTACACCTTC. Residues: CASSKGTNYGYTF.

V and J are TRBV29-1 and TRBJ2-5; TRBD2 matches at 8 bases. J lost 11 bases, V lost 4 bases, and 12 bases had no gene match. This CDR3 contains 13 residues. Germline CDR1 reads SQVTM; CDR2 reads ANQGSEA. The DNA for the CDR3 is TGCAGCGTTGGGGGGACTAGGTACAATGAGCAGTACTTC. Its translation is CSVGGTRYNEQYF.

The genes are TRBV20-1 and TRBJ1-2; D may be TRBD1 (6 bases). Germline V gene sequence: CDR1 DFQATT, CDR2 SNEGSKA (reference sequence). The CDR3 is 15 residues long. Between the trimmed V and J ends, which lost 6 bases and 0 bases, there was a span of 17 bases. The CDR3 spells CSAQTGTLTNYGYTF. CDR3 nucleotides: TGCAGTGCGCAAACCGGGACACTCACTAACTATGGCTACACCTTC.

The chain recombines TRBV29-1 with TRBJ1-2; D unresolved. The CDR3 contains 14 residues. The germline gives CDR1 SQVTM, CDR2 ANQGSEA. V lost 3 bases, J lost 5 bases, and 16 bases lay in between. This chain's CDR3 is CSVDDRTGSYGYTF. DNA for the CDR3: TGCAGCGTTGATGACCGGACCGGCTCTTATGGCTACACCTTC.

On this clonotype itself: One base away lies a much larger clone, so this may be a sequencing read error. The chain employs TRBV7-2 and TRBJ1-2; tentatively, D is TRBD1 (5 bases). The germline CDR1 and CDR2 sequences are SGHTA and FQGNSA. There are 15 residues in the CDR3. With 8 bases removed from V and 0 bases from J, the gap between germline ends came to 16 bases. This CDR3 is CASGSGTLSNYGYTF. The CDR3 DNA reads as TGTGCCAGCGGCTCCGGGACCCTGTCTAACTATGGCTACACCTTC.

This rearrangement joins TRBV25-1 to TRBJ2-2, with TRBD1 as a possible D gene (5 bases). The CDR3 extends over 13 amino acids. The germline gives CDR1 MGHDK, CDR2 SYGVNS. V was shortened by 10 bases and J by 4 bases, with 13 bases between the two germline ends. The CDR3 sequence: CATAGFGTGELFF. Here the CDR3 DNA reads TGTGCCACCGCAGGGTTTGGCACCGGGGAGCTGTTTTTT. The full variable domain, with the rest looked up from reference TRBV25-1 and TRBJ2-2, is EADIYQTPRYLVIGTGKKITLECSQTMGHDKMYWYQQDPGMELHLIHYSYGVNSTEKGDLSSESTVSRIRTEHFPLTLESARPSHTSQYLCATAGFGTGELFFGEGSRLTVL.

The chain is built from TRBV7-9 and TRBJ2-1, with D unresolved. V was clipped by 4 bases and J by 0 bases, with 4 bases between them. The CDR3 consists of 13 residues. Germline V gives CDR1 SEHNR, CDR2 FQNEAQ (reference sequence). CDR3 in DNA: TGTGCCAGCAGCTCATACTCCTACAATGAGCAGTTCTTC. Translated: CASSSYSYNEQFF. The full variable domain, with the rest looked up from reference TRBV7-9 and TRBJ2-1, is DTGVSQNPRHKITKRGQNVTFRCDPISEHNRLYWYRQTLGQGPEFLTYFQNEAQLEKSRLLSDRFSAERPKGSFSTLEIQRTEQGDSAMYLCASSSYSYNEQFFGPGTRLTVL.

The chain is built from TRBV27 and TRBJ2-5; 9 positions agree with TRBD2. With 5 bases clipped from V and 1 base from J, the junction kept 5 bases outside the gene matches. The CDR3 sequence is 15 residues long. The V gene's germline CDR1 is MNHEY and CDR2 SMNVEV (reference sequence). In DNA, the CDR3 is TGTGCCAGCAGTCCGTTGACTAGCGGCCAAGAGACCCAGTACTTC. Amino acid sequence: CASSPLTSGQETQYF.

V usage is TRBV12-3 or TRBV12-4 and J usage is TRBJ1-4; D not certain. The CDR3 covers 15 residues. The V and J ends lost 6 bases and 1 base respectively, with 12 bases between them. CDR3 sequence: CASRAVGETNEKLFF. The CDR3 DNA follows: TGTGCCAGCAGGGCGGTGGGTGAAACTAATGAAAAACTGTTTTTT.

In this sample, this clonotype turned up many times. The chain employs TRBV20-1 and TRBJ2-5, with TRBD1 matching over 9 bases. The better agreement between TRBJ2-7 and the DNA end casts doubt on the J call. Germline V gives CDR1 DFQATT, CDR2 SNEGSKA (reference sequence). The CDR3 contains 12 residues. The CDR3 spells CSATGGWNEQYF. The CDR3 DNA reads as TGCAGTGCAACAGGGGGCTGGAACGAGCAGTACTTC.

This chain links TRBV5-6 with TRBJ2-7, with 7 nucleotides matching TRBD2. The germline gives CDR1 SGHDT, CDR2 YYEEEE. The V segment lost 2 bases and the J segment 3 bases; nucleotides outside the gene matches: 2. The CDR3 consists of 13 residues. This CDR3 reads CASSFGRIYEQYF. The CDR3 DNA reads TGTGCCAGCAGCTTCGGGAGGATCTACGAGCAGTACTTC.

J is TRBJ2-1 and V is TRBV9; possible D gene TRBD2, 6 bases. Germline V lookup: CDR1 SGDLS, CDR2 YYNGEE. The V end was cut by 0 bases, the J end by 9 bases, with 19 bases between. The CDR3 has 16 amino acids. The DNA of the CDR3 is TGTGCCAGCAGCGTAGAACTAGCAGGAGGGCCCGGTGAGCAGTTCTTC. Translating gives CASSVELAGGPGEQFF.

Only a few counts were recorded for this clonotype. The chain couples TRBV4-3 to TRBJ1-4; 7 nucleotides match TRBD1. J lost 7 bases, V lost 1 base, and 6 bases had no gene match. CDR3 length equals 15 residues. Germline lookup yields CDR1 LGHNA and CDR2 YSLEER. CDR3 bases: TGCGCCAGCAGCCAAGGGATGACAGGGCGTGAAAAACTGTTTTTT. Protein: CASSQGMTGREKLFF.

There are a few counts of this clonotype. The V call is TRBV11-3, the J call TRBJ2-5; 12 bases line up with TRBD1. The length of the CDR3 is 16 residues. Germline CDR1 is SGHNT and CDR2 is YENEEA. The V gene end was trimmed by 6 bases and the J gene end by 4 bases; junction bases not matched to a gene: 9. The CDR3 protein is CASSSPGQGARETQYF. CDR3 nucleotides: TGTGCCAGCAGTTCACCGGGACAGGGGGCGAGAGAGACCCAGTACTTC.